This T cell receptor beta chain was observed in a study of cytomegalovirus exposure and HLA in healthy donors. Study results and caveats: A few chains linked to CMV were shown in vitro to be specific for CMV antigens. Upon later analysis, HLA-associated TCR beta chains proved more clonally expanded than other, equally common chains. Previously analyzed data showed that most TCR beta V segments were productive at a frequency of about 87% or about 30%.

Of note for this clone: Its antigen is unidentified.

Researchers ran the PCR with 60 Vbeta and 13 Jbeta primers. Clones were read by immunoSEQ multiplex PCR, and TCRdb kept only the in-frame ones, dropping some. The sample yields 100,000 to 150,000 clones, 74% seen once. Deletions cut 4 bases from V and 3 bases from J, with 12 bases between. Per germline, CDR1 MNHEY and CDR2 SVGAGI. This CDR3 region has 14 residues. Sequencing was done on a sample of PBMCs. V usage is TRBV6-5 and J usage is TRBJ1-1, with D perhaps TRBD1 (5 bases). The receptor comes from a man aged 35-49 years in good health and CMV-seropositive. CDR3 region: CASSLARGDTEAFF. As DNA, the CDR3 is TGTGCCAGCAGTTTGGCCCGGGGGGACACTGAAGCTTTCTTT.